This entry lists 19 T cell receptor beta chains sequenced from one sample in a study of T cell responses to AZD1222 COVID-19 vaccine. Method: immunoSEQ multiplex PCR; TCRdb's copy keeps in-frame clones and lacks some. Of 200,000 to 250,000 clones in the sample, about 92% were seen once. The sequencing used peripheral blood, collected on day 0 of MenACWY control vaccination. The receptor set was obtained from an adult in good health.

This chain uses TRBV12-1 with TRBJ2-3. TRBV12-1 is a known pseudogene. The CDR3 loop spans 16 amino acids. Here the CDR3 reads CASTTPGTHHADTQYF. As DNA, the CDR3 is TGTGCCAGCACCACCCCCGGGACGCACCACGCAGATACGCAGTATTTT.

This chain links TRBV18 with TRBJ2-6; D unclear. With 3 bases removed from V and 4 bases from J, the gap between germline ends came to 10 bases. The germline CDR1 and CDR2 sequences are KGHSH and LQKENI. The CDR3 contains 15 residues. The DNA of the CDR3 is TGTGCCAGCTCACCTGAAAGAGCCGGGGCCAACGTCCTGACTTTC. Translation gives CASSPERAGANVLTF. Looking up the rest from reference TRBV18 and TRBJ2-6 gives the full variable domain: NAGVMQNPRHLVRRRGQEARLRCSPMKGHSHVYWYRQLPEEGLKFMVYLQKENIIDESGMPKERFSAEFPKEGPSILRIQQVVRGDSAAYFCASSPERAGANVLTFGAGSRLTVL.

CDR3 residues: CASRGTGSAEAFF. CDR3 sequence (DNA): TGCGCCAGCAGGGGAACAGGGAGCGCTGAAGCTTTCTTT. The chain is built from TRBV5-1 and TRBJ1-1; possible D gene TRBD1, 6 bases. V lost 5 bases and J lost 6, with 14 bases in between. This CDR3 has 13 amino acids. The germline V gene has CDR1 SGHRS and CDR2 YFSETQ.

The chain combines TRBV3-1 (or the pseudogene TRBV3-2) with TRBJ1-1; the D gene is possibly TRBD1 (5 bases). Germline V lookup: CDR1 LGHDT, CDR2 YNNKEL (reference sequence). Trimming took off 3 bases at V and 6 bases at J, with 14 bases between the two ends. The CDR3 spans 14 residues. CDR3 bases: TGTGCCAGCAGCCATTCGACAGCGAGTCCTGAAGCTTTCTTT. Its protein is CASSHSTASPEAFF.

CDR3 sequence: CAWRGGSYNSPLHF. CDR3 nucleotide sequence: TGTGCCTGGAGAGGTGGGAGCTATAATTCACCCCTCCACTTT. V usage is TRBV30 and J usage is TRBJ1-6; no firm D call. CDR3 length equals 14 residues. Germline CDR1 is GTSNPN and CDR2 is SVGIG (reference sequence). Trimming removed 3 bases at V and 3 bases at J, with 9 bases between.

A single count supports this clone. The V call is TRBV19, the J call TRBJ1-2, with TRBD1 identical over 10 bases. The V segment lost 5 bases and the J segment 7 bases; nucleotides outside the gene matches: 7. Germline CDR1 LNHDA, CDR2 SQIVND (reference sequence). The CDR3 consists of 14 residues. The DNA of the CDR3 is TGTGCCAGTAGTCCTGGGACAGGGGTAGGTGGCTACACCTTC. Protein product: CASSPGTGVGGYTF.

The chain has TRBV7-2 and TRBJ1-2; D possibly corresponds to TRBD1 (5 bases). The CDR3 is 17 residues long. V was shortened by 0 bases and J by 3 bases, with 17 bases between the two germline ends. Germline assignment: CDR1 SGHTA and CDR2 FQGNSA. The CDR3 DNA follows: TGTGCCAGCAGCTTAGCCCTGGGCCGAACGGGGCACTATGGCTACACCTTC. Translating it yields CASSLALGRTGHYGYTF. Full variable domain (remainder filled in from reference TRBV7-2 and TRBJ1-2): GAGVSQSPSNKVTEKGKDVELRCDPISGHTALYWYRQSLGQGLEFLIYFQGNSAPDKSGLPSDRFSAERTGGSVSTLTIQRTQQEDSAVYLCASSLALGRTGHYGYTFGSGTRLTVV.

The gene calls are TRBV27 and TRBJ1-5, with 10 positions matching TRBD1. Germline CDR1 and CDR2: MNHEY and SMNVEV (reference sequence). J lost 5 bases, V lost 5 bases, and 3 bases had no gene match. CDR3 length equals 14 residues. The CDR3 reads CASSAGQGYQPQHF. The CDR3 coding sequence is TGTGCCAGCAGTGCGGGACAGGGGTATCAGCCCCAGCATTTT.

The chain couples TRBV28 to TRBJ2-5, with 7 bases matching TRBD1. The CDR3 is made up of 14 amino acids. Germline CDR1 MDHEN, CDR2 SYDVKM. The J segment lost 1 base and the V segment lost 4 bases, leaving 3 bases of the junction unmatched. The CDR3 sequence is CASSSRTGQETQYF. CDR3 nucleotides: TGTGCCAGCAGTTCCCGGACAGGCCAAGAGACCCAGTACTTC.

V usage is TRBV30 and J usage is TRBJ2-7, with TRBD2 identical over 13 bases. CDR1 is GTSNPN and CDR2 is SVGIG in the germline V gene (reference sequence). CDR3 length: 16 amino acids. V trimming: 2 bases; J trimming: 2 bases; junction bases outside the gene matches: 6. This CDR3 is CAWSSTGTSGTYEQYF. Written as DNA, the CDR3 is TGTGCCTGGAGTTCCACCGGGACTAGCGGGACCTACGAGCAGTACTTC. Drawing the rest from reference TRBV30 and TRBJ2-7, the complete variable domain is SQTIHQWPATLVQPVGSPLSLECTVEGTSNPNLYWYRQAAGRGLQLLFYSVGIGQISSEVPQNLSASRPQDRQFILSSKKLLLSDSGFYLCAWSSTGTSGTYEQYFGPGTRLTVT.

The genes are TRBV7-8 and TRBJ2-1; a possible D gene is TRBD1 (5 bases). The CDR3 is 15 amino acids. The germline V gene has CDR1 SGHVS and CDR2 FQNEAQ. V was trimmed by 5 bases and J by 4 bases, leaving 15 bases between them. In DNA, the CDR3 is TGTGCCAGCAGCCCCGGAAGGGGTGGGTACAATGAGCAGTTCTTC. Amino acid sequence: CASSPGRGGYNEQFF.

The chain couples TRBV7-9 to TRBJ2-1; the D gene is possibly TRBD2 (5 bases). Germline CDR1 reads SEHNR; CDR2 reads FQNEAQ (reference sequence). The CDR3 is made up of 15 amino acids. The V gene lost 5 bases and the J gene lost 4 bases, with 15 bases spanning the gap. Here the CDR3 DNA reads TGTGCCAGCAGCCCGTGGGAGTACGAGTACAATGAGCAGTTCTTC. It encodes CASSPWEYEYNEQFF.

This clone was detected a few times. The genes are TRBV6-5 and TRBJ1-2; D perhaps matches TRBD1 (6 bases). This CDR3 is built from 15 residues. Per the germline V gene, CDR1 is MNHEY and CDR2 is SVGAGI. Deletions cut 0 bases from V and 8 bases from J, with 16 bases between. The CDR3 spells CASSYSRVGAQGYTF. CDR3 bases: TGTGCCAGCAGTTACTCGAGGGTGGGGGCCCAGGGCTACACCTTC.

V usage is TRBV7-9 and J usage is TRBJ1-1; the D is unclear. Germline V gives CDR1 SEHNR, CDR2 FQNEAQ (reference sequence). Trimming cost V 8 bases and J 1 base, with 5 bases left between them. This CDR3 contains 11 residues. The CDR3 here is CASAQNTEAFF. The CDR3 region has the DNA TGTGCCAGCGCCCAGAACACTGAAGCTTTCTTT.

This chain uses TRBV6-2 or TRBV6-3 with TRBJ1-2; unclear D gene. V gave up 5 bases and J gave up 2 bases, with 15 bases separating them. The CDR3 runs to 15 residues. Germline V gives CDR1 MNHEY, CDR2 SVGEGT. The CDR3: CASSDGLSRNYGYTF. The CDR3 nucleotides are TGTGCCAGCAGTGACGGACTATCGAGAAACTATGGCTACACCTTC.

The chain is built from TRBV6-1 and TRBJ2-7; the D is unclear. The CDR3 contains 13 residues. Germline V CDR1 and CDR2: MNHNS, SASEGT. The V and J ends lost 2 bases and 4 bases respectively, with 9 bases between them. The CDR3 DNA sequence: TGTGCCAGCAGTGAATACCCCCCGTACGAGCAGTACTTC. Amino acid sequence: CASSEYPPYEQYF.

This clone was counted a few times. The gene calls are TRBV3-1 (or the pseudogene TRBV3-2) and TRBJ1-1; D remains unclear. This CDR3 contains 13 residues. Germline V gene data show CDR1 as LGHDT and CDR2 as YNNKEL (reference sequence). Trimming shortened V by 1 base and J by 6 bases, and 9 bases separated the two germline ends. The CDR3 protein is CASSQVAVSEAFF. Written as DNA, the CDR3 is TGTGCCAGCAGCCAAGTGGCCGTATCTGAAGCTTTCTTT.

V and J are TRBV5-1 and TRBJ1-2; 9 bases are shared with TRBD1. V lost 4 bases and J lost 4; bases outside the gene matches: 5. The CDR3 runs to 14 residues. CDR1 is SGHRS and CDR2 is YFSETQ in the germline V gene. The CDR3 DNA is TGCGCCAGCAGCACCACAGGGGGCGGCTATGGCTACACCTTC. Its protein product is CASSTTGGGYGYTF.

The chain links TRBV27 to TRBJ1-2; D gene uncertain. V lost 0 bases to trimming and J lost 3 bases, with 5 bases between them. The CDR3 is made up of 13 amino acids. Germline assignment: CDR1 MNHEY and CDR2 SMNVEV (reference sequence). The CDR3 protein is CASSLSLDYGYTF. DNA of the CDR3: TGTGCCAGCAGTTTATCCTTGGACTATGGCTACACCTTC.